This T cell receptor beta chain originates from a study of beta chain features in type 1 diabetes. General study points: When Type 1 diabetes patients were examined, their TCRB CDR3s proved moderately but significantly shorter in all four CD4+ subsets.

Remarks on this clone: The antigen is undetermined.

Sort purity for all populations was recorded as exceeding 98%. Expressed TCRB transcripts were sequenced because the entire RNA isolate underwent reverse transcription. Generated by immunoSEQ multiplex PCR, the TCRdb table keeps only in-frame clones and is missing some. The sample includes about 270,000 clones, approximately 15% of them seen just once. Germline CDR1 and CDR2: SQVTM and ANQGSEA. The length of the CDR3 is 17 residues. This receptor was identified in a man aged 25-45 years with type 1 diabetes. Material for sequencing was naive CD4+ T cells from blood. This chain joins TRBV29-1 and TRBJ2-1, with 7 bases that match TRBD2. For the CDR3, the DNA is TGCGTGACCGCGGGAGAGGGGCTTGGATCCTACTACAATGAGCAGTTCTTC. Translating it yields CVTAGEGLGSYYNEQFF.